The clone carrying this T cell receptor (beta chain) was seen a handful of times. Antigen unknown. Time point of the sample: patch test 2, 6 weeks after DPC sensitization. As to treatment: therapeutic diphenylcyclopropenone sensitization with weekly scalp DPC. This sample was taken from a study of human T cells and chemical hapten exposure. Study overall: Mostly female patients had alopecia areata, totalis or universalis. Study-level results: Compared to controls, expanded TCRs made significantly more large clusters of similar CDR3s. Patch test score rose with PT1 expanded TCRs, significant at 8, 16, 32, not 4.

TCRdb ran MiXCR on the RACE reads and lists one entry per CDR3 protein. The sample includes tens of thousands of distinct CDR3 sequences, approximately 10% of them seen just once. The germline CDR1 and CDR2 sequences are SGHDN and FVKESK. The V end lost 4 bases, the J end lost 0 bases, and 9 bases lay between the germline ends. CDR3 size: 15 residues. The origin of this receptor is a young man with alopecia areata. Some clones in this sample may be carry-over from other donors' samples. The sample here was whole blood, taken in connection with sensitization to the hapten diphenylcyclopropenone (DPC). The chain couples TRBV14 to TRBJ2-2, with a possible D match to TRBD1 (6 bases). CDR3 sequence: CASSLRQANTGELFF. The CDR3 DNA follows: TGTGCCAGCAGCCTGCGACAGGCGAACACCGGGGAGCTGTTTTTT. Using reference TRBV14 and TRBJ2-2 for the parts outside the CDR3, the full variable domain is EAGVTQFPSHSVIEKGQTVTLRCDPISGHDNLYWYRRVMGKEIKFLLHFVKESKQDESGMPNNRFLAERTGGTYSTLKVQPAELEDSGVYFCASSLRQANTGELFFGEGSRLTVL.